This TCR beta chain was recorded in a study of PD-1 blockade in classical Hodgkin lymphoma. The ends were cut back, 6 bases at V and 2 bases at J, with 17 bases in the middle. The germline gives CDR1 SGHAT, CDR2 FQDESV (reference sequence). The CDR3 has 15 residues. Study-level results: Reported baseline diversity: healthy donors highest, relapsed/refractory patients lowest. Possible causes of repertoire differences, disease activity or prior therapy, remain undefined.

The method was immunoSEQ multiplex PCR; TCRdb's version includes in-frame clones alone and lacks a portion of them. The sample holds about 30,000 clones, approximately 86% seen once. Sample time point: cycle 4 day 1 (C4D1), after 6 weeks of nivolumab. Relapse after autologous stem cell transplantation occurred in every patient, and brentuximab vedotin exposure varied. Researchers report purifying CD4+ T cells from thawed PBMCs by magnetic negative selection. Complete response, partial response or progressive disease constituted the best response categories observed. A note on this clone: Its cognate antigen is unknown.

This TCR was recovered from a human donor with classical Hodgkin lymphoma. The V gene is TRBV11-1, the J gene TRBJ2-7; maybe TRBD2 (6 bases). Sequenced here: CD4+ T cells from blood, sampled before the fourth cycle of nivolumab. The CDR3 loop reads CASSPDAGFTYEQYF. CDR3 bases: TGTGCCAGCAGTCCAGACGCGGGATTTACCTACGAGCAGTACTTC.